The clone carrying this T cell receptor beta chain was recorded at least ten times. No antigen is known for it. They built TCR cDNA with 5'RACE template switching, a step that put in a universal primer site and UMIs. TCRdb redid the calling of the 5' RACE reads with MiXCR, one entry per CDR3 protein. The sample has about 340,000 distinct CDR3 sequences, 8.5% to 9% seen once. The sample is drawn from a study of T cells after yellow fever vaccination. Germline V gene data show CDR1 as DFQATT and CDR2 as SNEGSKA (reference sequence). J lost 5 bases, V lost 4 bases, and 7 bases had no gene match. This CDR3 is 15 amino acids long. Broader study findings: It was the secondary response that reached its peak faster, day 5 versus 15, but it was weaker.

The sequence was collected from a man aged 18-30 years who received the YFV17D yellow fever vaccine. This material consisted of PBMCs, taken on the day of the first yellow fever vaccination. The chain combines TRBV20-1 with TRBJ2-1, with 11 bases that match TRBD2. The CDR3 region has the DNA TGCAGTGCTACCATAGCGGGGGGGAACAACAATGAGCAGTTCTTC. Encoded protein: CSATIAGGNNNEQFF.